The clone carrying this T cell receptor (beta chain) was observed once. In the original analysis: For nucleated cells, counts were estimated from reference gene primer amplification. Sequencing was performed with immunoSEQ multiplex PCR; in TCRdb, only in-frame clones are kept and a portion is missing. The DNA gave D and trimming, while V, J and clone size come from that table. Here the sample spans roughly 42,000 clones, 75% to 90% being singletons. These data are taken from a study of blood T cell repertoires in COVID-19. Study at large: Sources were T cells, B-cell-depleted T cells, or PBMCs; the material itself was cDNA or gDNA.

V gave up 6 bases and J gave up 7 bases, with 16 bases separating them. This CDR3 has 14 amino acids. Germline CDR1 and CDR2: WSHSY and SAAADI. The sequence was collected from a man aged 30 to 45 with active or convalescent COVID-19. The V gene is TRBV10-2, the J gene TRBJ1-5; a weak D match, TRBD1 (5 bases). The material sequenced was peripheral blood. In nucleotides, the CDR3 is TGCGCCAGCAGGGAAAACAGGAATCAACAGCCCCAGCATTTT. It codes for CASRENRNQQPQHF.